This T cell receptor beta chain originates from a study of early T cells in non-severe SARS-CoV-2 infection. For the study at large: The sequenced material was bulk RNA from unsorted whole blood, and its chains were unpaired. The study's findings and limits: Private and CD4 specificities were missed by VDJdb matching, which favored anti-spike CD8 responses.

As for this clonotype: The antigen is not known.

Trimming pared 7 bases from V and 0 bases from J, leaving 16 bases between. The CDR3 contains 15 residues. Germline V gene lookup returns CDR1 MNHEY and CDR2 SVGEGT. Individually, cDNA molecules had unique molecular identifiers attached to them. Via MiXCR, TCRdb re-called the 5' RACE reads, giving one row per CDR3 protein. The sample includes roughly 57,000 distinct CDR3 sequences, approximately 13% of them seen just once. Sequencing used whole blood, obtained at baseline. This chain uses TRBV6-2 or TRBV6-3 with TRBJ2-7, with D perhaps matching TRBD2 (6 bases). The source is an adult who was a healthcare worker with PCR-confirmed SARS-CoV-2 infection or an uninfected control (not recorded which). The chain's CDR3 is CASTRGVSPSYEQYF. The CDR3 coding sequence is TGTGCCAGCACCCGCGGGGTTTCCCCCTCCTACGAGCAGTACTTC.